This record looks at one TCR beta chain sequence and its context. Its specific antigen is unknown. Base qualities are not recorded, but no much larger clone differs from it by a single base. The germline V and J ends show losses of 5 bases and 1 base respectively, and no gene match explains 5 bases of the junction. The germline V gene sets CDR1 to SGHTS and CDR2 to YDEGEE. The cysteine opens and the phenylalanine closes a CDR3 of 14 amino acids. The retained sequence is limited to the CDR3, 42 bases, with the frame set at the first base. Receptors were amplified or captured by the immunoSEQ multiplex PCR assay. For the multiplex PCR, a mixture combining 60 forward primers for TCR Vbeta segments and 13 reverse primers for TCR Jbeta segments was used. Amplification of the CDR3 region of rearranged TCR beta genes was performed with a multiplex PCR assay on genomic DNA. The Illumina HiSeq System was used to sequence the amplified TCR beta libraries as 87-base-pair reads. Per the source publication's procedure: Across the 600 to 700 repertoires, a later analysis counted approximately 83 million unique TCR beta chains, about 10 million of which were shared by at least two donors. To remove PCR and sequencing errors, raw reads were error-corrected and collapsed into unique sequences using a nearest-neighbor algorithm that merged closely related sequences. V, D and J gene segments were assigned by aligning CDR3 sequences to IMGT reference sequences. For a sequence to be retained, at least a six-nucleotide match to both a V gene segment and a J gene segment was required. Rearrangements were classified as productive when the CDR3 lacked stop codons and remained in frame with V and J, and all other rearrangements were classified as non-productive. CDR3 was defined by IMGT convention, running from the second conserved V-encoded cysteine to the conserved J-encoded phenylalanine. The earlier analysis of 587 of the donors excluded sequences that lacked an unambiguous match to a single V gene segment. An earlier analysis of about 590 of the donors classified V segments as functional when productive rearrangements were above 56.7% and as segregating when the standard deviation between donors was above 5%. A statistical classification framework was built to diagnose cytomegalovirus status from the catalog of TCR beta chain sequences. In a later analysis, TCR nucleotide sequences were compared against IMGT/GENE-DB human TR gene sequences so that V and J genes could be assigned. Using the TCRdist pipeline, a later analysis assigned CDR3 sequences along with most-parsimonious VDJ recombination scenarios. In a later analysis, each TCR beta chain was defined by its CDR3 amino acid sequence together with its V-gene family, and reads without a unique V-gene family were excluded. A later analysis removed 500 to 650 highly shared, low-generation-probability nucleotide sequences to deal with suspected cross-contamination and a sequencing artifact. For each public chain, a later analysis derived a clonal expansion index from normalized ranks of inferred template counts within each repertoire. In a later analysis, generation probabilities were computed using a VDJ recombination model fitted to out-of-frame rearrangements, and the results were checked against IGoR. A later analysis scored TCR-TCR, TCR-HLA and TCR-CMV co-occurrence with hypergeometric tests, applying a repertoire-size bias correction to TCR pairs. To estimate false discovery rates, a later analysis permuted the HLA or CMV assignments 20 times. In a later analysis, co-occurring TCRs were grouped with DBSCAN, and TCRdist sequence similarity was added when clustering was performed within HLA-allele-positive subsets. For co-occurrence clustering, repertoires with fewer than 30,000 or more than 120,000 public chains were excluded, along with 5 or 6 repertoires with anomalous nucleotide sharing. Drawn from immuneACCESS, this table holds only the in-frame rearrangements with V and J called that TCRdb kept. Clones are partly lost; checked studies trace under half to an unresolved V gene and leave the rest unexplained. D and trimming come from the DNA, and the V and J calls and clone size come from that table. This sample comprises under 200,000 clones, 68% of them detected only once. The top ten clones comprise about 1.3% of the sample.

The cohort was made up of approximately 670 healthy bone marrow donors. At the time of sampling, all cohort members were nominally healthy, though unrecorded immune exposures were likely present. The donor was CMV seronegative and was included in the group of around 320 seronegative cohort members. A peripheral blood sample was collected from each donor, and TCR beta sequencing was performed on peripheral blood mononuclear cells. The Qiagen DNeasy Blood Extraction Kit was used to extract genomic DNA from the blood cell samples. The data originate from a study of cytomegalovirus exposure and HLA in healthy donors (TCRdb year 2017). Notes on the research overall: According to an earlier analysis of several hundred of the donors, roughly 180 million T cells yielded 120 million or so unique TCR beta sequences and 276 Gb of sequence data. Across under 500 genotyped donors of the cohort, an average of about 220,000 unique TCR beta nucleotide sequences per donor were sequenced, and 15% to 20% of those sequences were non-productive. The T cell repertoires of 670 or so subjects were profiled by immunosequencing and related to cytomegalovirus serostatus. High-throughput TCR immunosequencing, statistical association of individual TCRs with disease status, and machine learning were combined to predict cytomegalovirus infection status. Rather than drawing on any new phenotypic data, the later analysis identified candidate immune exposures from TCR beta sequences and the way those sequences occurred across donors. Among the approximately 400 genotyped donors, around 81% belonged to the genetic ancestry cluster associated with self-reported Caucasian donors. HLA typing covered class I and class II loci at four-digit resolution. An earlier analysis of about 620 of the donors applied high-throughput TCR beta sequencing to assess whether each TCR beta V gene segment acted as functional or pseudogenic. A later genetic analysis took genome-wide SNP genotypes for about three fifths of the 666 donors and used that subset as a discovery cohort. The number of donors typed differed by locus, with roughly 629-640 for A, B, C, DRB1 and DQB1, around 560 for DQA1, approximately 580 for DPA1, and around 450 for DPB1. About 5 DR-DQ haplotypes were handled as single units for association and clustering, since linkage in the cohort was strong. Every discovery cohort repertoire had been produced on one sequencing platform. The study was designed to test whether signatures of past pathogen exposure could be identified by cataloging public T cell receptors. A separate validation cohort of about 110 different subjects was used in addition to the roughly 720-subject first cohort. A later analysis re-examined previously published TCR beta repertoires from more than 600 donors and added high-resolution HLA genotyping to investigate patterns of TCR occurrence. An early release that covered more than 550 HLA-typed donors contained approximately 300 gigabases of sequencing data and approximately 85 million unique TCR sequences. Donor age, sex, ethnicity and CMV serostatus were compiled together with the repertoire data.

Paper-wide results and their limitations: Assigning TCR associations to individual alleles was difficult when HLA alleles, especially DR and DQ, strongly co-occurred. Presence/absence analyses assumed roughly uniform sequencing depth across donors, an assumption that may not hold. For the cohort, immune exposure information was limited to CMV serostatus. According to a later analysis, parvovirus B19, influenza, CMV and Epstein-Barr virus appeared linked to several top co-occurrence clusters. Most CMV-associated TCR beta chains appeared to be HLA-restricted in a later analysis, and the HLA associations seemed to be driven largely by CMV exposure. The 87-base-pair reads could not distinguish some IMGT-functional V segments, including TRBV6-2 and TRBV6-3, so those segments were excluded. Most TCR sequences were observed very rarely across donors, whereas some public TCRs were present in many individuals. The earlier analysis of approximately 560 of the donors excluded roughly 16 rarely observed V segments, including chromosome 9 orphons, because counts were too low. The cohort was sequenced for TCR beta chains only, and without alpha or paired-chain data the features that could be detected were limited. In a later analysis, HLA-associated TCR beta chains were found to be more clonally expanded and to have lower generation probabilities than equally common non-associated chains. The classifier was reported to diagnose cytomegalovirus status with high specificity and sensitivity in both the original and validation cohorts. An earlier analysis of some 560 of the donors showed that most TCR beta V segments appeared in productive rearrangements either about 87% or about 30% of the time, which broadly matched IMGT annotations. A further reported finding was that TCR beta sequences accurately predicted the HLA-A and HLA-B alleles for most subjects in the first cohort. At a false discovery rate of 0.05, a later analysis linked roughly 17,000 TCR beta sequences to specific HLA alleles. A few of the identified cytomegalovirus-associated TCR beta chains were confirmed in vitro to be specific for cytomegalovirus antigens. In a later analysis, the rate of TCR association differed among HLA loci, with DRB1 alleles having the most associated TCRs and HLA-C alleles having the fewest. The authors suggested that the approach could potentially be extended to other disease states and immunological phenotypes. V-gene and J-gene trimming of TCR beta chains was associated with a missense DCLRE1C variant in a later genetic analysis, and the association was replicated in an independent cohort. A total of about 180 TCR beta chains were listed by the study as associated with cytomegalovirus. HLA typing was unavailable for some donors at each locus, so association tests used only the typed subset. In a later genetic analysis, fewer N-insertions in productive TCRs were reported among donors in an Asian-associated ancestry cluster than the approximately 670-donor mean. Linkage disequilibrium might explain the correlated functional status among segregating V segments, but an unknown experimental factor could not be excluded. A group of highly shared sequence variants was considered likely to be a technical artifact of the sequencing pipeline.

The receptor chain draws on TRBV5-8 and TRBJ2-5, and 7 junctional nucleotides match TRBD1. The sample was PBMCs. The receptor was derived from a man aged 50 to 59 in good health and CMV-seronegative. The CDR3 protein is CASSKWTGQETQYF. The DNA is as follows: TGTGCCAGCAGTAAGTGGACAGGCCAAGAGACCCAGTACTTC.